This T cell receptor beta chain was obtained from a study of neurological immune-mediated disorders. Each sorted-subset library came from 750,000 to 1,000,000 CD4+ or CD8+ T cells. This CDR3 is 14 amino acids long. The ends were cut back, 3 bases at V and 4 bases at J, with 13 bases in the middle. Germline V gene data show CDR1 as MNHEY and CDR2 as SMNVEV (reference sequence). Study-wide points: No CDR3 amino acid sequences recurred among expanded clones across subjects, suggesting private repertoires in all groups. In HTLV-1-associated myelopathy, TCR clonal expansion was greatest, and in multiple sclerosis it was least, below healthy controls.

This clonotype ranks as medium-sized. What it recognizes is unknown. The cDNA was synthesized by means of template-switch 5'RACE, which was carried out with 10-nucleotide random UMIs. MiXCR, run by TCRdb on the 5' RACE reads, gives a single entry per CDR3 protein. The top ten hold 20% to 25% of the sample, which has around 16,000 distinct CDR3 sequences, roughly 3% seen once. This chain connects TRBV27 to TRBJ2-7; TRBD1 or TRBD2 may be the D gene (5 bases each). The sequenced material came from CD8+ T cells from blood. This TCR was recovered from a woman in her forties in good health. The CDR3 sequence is CASSFRDGPYEQYF. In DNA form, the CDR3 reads TGTGCCAGCAGTTTCCGGGACGGACCTTACGAGCAGTACTTC.